A single sample is the source of the 16 T cell receptor beta chains below, sequenced in a study of blood T cell repertoires in COVID-19. Profiled with immunoSEQ multiplex PCR; TCRdb holds only in-frame clones, not every one. The sample lists fewer than 600,000 clones, around nine tenths occurring once. Sequencing was performed on PBMCs or T cells enriched from blood (not recorded which). The receptors were sampled from a woman between 40 and 55 years old who had recovered from COVID-19.

This clone has only a few counts. The chain couples TRBV5-1 to TRBJ1-3, with 10 bases fitting TRBD1. With 4 bases clipped from V and 1 base from J, the junction kept 8 bases outside the gene matches. CDR1 and CDR2 from the germline V gene are SGHRS and YFSETQ. The CDR3 is 17 residues long. CDR3 sequence reads: CASSPRQGASSGNTIYF. The CDR3 region has the DNA TGCGCCAGCAGCCCTCGACAGGGGGCTTCGTCTGGAAACACCATATATTTT.

V usage is TRBV6-2 or TRBV6-3 and J usage is TRBJ1-1; no reliable D call. This CDR3 is built from 14 residues. V was cut by 2 bases and J by 3 bases, with 10 bases left in between. Germline assignment: CDR1 MNHEY and CDR2 SVGEGT. The DNA for the CDR3 is TGTGCCAGCAGTTACGCCCGGAGGGACACTGAAGCTTTCTTT. Encoded protein: CASSYARRDTEAFF.

The chain is built from TRBV24-1 and TRBJ1-1; unclear D gene. CDR1 is KGHDR and CDR2 is SFDVKD in the germline V gene. This CDR3 is 14 amino acids long. The V and J ends lost 5 bases and 0 bases respectively, with 9 bases between them. Written as DNA, the CDR3 is TGTGCCACCAGTGCCTCGGGAGTGAACACTGAAGCTTTCTTT. Translated, it gives CATSASGVNTEAFF.

The chain is built from TRBV7-2 and TRBJ2-7; 7 bases align to TRBD1. With 1 base clipped from V and 4 bases from J, the junction kept 13 bases outside the gene matches. The CDR3 has 17 amino acids. Germline-derived CDR1 and CDR2 are SGHTA and FQGNSA. DNA for the CDR3: TGTGCCAGCAGCTTAGACTTAGACAGGGCCCACCCATACGAGCAGTACTTC. It translates to CASSLDLDRAHPYEQYF.

The genes are TRBV7-8 and TRBJ2-2; 12 nucleotides line up with TRBD2. The CDR3 has 16 residues. V dropped 6 bases and J dropped 4; count of bases not matched to a gene: 6. CDR1 and CDR2 from the germline V gene are SGHVS and FQNEAQ. CDR3 DNA: TGTGCCAGCAGTCAAGGGACTAGCGGGTCCACCGGGGAGCTGTTTTTT. It yields the protein CASSQGTSGSTGELFF.

The rearrangement links TRBV5-6 to TRBJ1-3; D is ambiguous. V shed 4 bases and J shed 0 bases, with 11 bases lying between them. The CDR3 has 15 residues. The germline V gene has CDR1 SGHDT and CDR2 YYEEEE. DNA of the CDR3: TGTGCCAGCAGCCAGCGCGGGTCCTCTGGAAACACCATATATTTT. Translated, it gives CASSQRGSSGNTIYF.

The V and J genes are TRBV2 and TRBJ1-5, with D unresolved. The germline gives CDR1 SNHLY, CDR2 FYNNEI. This CDR3 spans 13 amino acids. V lost 1 base to trimming and J lost 5 bases, with 6 bases between them. CDR3 sequence: CASSEERHQPQHF. DNA of the CDR3: TGTGCCAGCAGTGAAGAGAGGCATCAGCCCCAGCATTTT.

In regard to this clone: The same CDR3 arises from other DNA sequences in this sample as well. This chain joins TRBV11-2 and TRBJ1-5; D is possibly TRBD1 (5 bases). This CDR3 has 15 amino acids. V was cut by 0 bases and J by 4 bases, with 10 bases left in between. The germline CDR1 and CDR2 sequences are SGHAT and FQNNGV. CDR3 in amino acids: CASSLDRGGNQPQHF. For the CDR3, the DNA is TGTGCCAGCAGCTTAGATCGGGGGGGGAATCAGCCCCAGCATTTT.

This chain joins TRBV11-3 and TRBJ1-2, with D unclear. The CDR3 consists of 13 residues. Germline V CDR1 and CDR2: SGHNT, YENEEA. Trimming took 3 bases from V and 4 from J, leaving 9 bases between them. The CDR3 loop is CASSFDNLYGYTF. Written as DNA, the CDR3 is TGTGCCAGCAGCTTTGACAACCTCTATGGCTACACCTTC.

The J gene is TRBJ2-7, the V gene TRBV28; D call uncertain. Per the germline V gene, CDR1 is MDHEN and CDR2 is SYDVKM. V was clipped by 10 bases and J by 1 base, with 11 bases between them. This CDR3 has 12 residues. DNA of the CDR3: TGTGCCACCGCGCTAACTTCCTACGAGCAGTACTTC. It translates to CATALTSYEQYF.

This sequence joins TRBV7-2 and TRBJ1-2, with TRBD1 identical over 9 bases. Losses at the gene ends were 7 bases for V and 4 bases for J; bases not matched to a gene: 7. Looked up from germline, CDR1 is SGHTA and CDR2 is FQGNSA. The CDR3 runs to 14 residues. CDR3 in amino acids: CASIRQGVGYGYTF. In DNA form, the CDR3 reads TGTGCCAGCATCAGACAGGGGGTTGGCTATGGCTACACCTTC.

This chain uses TRBV5-1 with TRBJ2-1; 9 bases are shared with TRBD2. The germline V gene encodes CDR1 SGHRS and CDR2 YFSETQ. J gave up 7 bases and V 3 bases, and 8 bases lay outside the gene matches. This CDR3 region has 15 residues. CDR3 loop: CASSYFSGGRNEQFF. CDR3 DNA: TGCGCCAGCAGCTATTTTAGCGGGGGAAGAAATGAGCAGTTCTTC. Looking up the rest from reference TRBV5-1 and TRBJ2-1 gives the full variable domain: KAGVTQTPRYLIKTRGQQVTLSCSPISGHRSVSWYQQTPGQGLQFLFEYFSETQRNKGNFPGRFSGRQFSNSRSEMNVSTLELGDSALYLCASSYFSGGRNEQFFGPGTRLTVL.

The J gene is TRBJ2-2, the V gene TRBV4-3; D is perhaps TRBD2 (6 bases). The germline V and J ends were trimmed by 0 bases and 6 bases, with 11 bases remaining between them. Germline CDR1 is LGHNA and CDR2 is YSLEER. This CDR3 has 15 amino acids. CDR3 region: CASSQDLRGSGELFF. The CDR3 DNA reads TGCGCCAGCAGCCAAGATCTGCGGGGTTCCGGGGAGCTGTTTTTT.

The chain uses TRBV5-1 and TRBJ1-1; possible D gene TRBD1, 5 bases. Germline CDR1 SGHRS, CDR2 YFSETQ. CDR3 size: 15 residues. V gave up 0 bases and J gave up 3 bases, with 12 bases separating them. DNA of the CDR3: TGCGCCAGCAGCTTGGGCAGGGACTCGTACACTGAAGCTTTCTTT. Protein sequence: CASSLGRDSYTEAFF.

The rearrangement joins TRBV29-1 to TRBJ1-1, with 10 bases that match TRBD1. CDR1 is SQVTM and CDR2 is ANQGSEA in the germline V gene. V lost 7 bases to trimming and J lost 6 bases; unmatched junction nucleotides: 5. The CDR3 is 12 amino acids. CDR3 sequence: CSATGGGPEAFF. The DNA of the CDR3 is TGCAGCGCGACAGGGGGCGGCCCTGAAGCTTTCTTT.

V usage is TRBV7-2 and J usage is TRBJ2-3; a weak D match, TRBD1 (6 bases). This CDR3 contains 13 residues. Germline V lookup: CDR1 SGHTA, CDR2 FQGNSA. V shed 4 bases and J shed 5 bases, with 10 bases lying between them. CDR3 protein: CASSSQGGDTQYF. CDR3 in DNA: TGTGCCAGCAGCTCCCAAGGGGGAGATACGCAGTATTTT. Full variable domain (rest looked up from reference TRBV7-2 and TRBJ2-3): GAGVSQSPSNKVTEKGKDVELRCDPISGHTALYWYRQSLGQGLEFLIYFQGNSAPDKSGLPSDRFSAERTGGSVSTLTIQRTQQEDSAVYLCASSSQGGDTQYFGPGTRLTVL.